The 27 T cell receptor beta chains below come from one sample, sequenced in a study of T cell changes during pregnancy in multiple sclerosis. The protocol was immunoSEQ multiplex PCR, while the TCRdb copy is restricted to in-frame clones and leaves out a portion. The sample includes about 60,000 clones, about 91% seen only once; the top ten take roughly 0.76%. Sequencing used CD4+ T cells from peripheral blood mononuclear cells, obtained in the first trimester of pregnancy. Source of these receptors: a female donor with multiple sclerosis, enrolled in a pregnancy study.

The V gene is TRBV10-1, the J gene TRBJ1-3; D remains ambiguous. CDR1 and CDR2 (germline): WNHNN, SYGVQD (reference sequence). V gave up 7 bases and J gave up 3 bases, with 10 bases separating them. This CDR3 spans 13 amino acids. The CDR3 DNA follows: TGCGCCAGCAAGGCACCTAGTGGAAACACCATATATTTT. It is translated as CASKAPSGNTIYF.

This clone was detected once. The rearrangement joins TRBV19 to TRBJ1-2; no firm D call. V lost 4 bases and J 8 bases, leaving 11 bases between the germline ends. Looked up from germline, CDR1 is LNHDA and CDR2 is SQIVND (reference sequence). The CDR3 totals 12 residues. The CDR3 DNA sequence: TGTGCCAGTAGTACGGGGTTAGGAGGCTACACCTTC. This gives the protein CASSTGLGGYTF.

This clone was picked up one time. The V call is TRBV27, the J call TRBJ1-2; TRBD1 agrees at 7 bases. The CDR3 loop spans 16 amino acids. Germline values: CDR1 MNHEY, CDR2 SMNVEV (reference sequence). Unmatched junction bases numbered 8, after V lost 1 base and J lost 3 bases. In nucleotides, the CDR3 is TGTGCCAGCAGTTTATGGGGACCAGGACAGGACTATGGCTACACCTTC. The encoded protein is CASSLWGPGQDYGYTF.

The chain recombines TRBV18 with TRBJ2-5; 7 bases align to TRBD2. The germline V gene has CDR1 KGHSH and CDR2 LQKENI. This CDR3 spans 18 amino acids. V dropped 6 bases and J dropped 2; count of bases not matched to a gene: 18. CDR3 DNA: TGTGCCAGCTCCCAAAGACTAGCTGCGGGCTATCTACAAGAGACCCAGTACTTC. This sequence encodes CASSQRLAAGYLQETQYF.

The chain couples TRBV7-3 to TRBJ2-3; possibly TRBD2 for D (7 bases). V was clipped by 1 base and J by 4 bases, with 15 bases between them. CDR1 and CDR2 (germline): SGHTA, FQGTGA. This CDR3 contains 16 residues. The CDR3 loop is CASSLKGGLRADTQYF. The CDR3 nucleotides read TGTGCCAGCAGCTTAAAGGGGGGGCTCAGGGCAGATACGCAGTATTTT.

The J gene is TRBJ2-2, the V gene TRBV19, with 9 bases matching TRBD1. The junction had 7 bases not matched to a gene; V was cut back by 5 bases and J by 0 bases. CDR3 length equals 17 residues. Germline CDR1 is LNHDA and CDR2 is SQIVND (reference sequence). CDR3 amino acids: CASSPSDRGSNTGELFF. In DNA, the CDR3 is TGTGCCAGTAGTCCGAGCGACAGGGGGTCGAACACCGGGGAGCTGTTTTTT.

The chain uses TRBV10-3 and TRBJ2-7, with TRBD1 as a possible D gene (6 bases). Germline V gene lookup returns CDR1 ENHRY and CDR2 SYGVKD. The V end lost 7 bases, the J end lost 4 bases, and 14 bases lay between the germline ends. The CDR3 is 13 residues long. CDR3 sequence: CAITPGVGYEQYF. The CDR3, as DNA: TGTGCCATCACGCCAGGGGTAGGTTACGAGCAGTACTTC.

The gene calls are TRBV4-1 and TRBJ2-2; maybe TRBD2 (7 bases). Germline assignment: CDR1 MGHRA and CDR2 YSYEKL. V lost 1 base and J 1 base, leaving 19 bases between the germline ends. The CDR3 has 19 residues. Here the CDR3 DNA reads TGCGCCAGCAGCCAAGCCAGGGGTGAACTAGCGCAGAACACCGGGGAGCTGTTTTTT. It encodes CASSQARGELAQNTGELFF.

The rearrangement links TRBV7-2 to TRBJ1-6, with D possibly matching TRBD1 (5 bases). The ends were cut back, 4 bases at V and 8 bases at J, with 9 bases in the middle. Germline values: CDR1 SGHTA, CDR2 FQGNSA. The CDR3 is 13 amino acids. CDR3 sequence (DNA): TGTGCCAGCAGCTCCCTGACAGATTCACCCCTCCACTTT. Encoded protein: CASSSLTDSPLHF.

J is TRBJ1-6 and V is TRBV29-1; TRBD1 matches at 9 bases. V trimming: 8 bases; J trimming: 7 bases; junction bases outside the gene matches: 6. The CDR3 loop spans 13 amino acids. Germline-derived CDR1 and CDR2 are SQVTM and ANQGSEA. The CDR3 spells CSIRTGVNSPLHF. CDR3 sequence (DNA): TGCAGCATCCGGACAGGGGTAAATTCACCCCTCCACTTT.

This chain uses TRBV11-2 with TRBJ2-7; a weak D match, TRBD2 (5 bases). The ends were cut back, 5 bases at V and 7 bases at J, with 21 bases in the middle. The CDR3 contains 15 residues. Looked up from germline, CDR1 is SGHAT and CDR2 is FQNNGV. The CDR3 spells CASSLGQIKTGEQYF. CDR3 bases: TGTGCCAGCAGCCTTGGTCAGATAAAAACGGGAGAGCAGTACTTC.

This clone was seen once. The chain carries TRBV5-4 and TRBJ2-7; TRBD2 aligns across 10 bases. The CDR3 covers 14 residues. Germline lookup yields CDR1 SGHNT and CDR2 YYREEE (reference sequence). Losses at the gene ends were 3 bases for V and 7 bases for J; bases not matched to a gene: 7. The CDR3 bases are TGTGCCAGCAGCTCCGGCGGGACTAGCGATGAGCAGTACTTC. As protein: CASSSGGTSDEQYF.

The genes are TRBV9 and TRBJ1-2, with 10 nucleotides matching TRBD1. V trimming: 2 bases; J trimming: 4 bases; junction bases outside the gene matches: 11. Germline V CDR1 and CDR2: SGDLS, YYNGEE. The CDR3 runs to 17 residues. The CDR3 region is CASSVSDRGHEGYGYTF. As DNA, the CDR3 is TGTGCCAGCAGCGTTTCCGACAGGGGGCATGAGGGCTATGGCTACACCTTC. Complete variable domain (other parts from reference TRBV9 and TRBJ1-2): DSGVTQTPKHLITATGQRVTLRCSPRSGDLSVYWYQQSLDQGLQFLIQYYNGEERAKGNILERFSAQQFPDLHSELNLSSLELGDSALYFCASSVSDRGHEGYGYTFGSGTRLTVV.

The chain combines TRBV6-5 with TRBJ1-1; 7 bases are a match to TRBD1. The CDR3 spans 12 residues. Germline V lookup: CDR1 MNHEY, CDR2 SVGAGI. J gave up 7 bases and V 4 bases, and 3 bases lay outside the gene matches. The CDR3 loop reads CASSSQGVEAFF. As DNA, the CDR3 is TGTGCCAGCAGTTCGCAGGGGGTTGAAGCTTTCTTT.

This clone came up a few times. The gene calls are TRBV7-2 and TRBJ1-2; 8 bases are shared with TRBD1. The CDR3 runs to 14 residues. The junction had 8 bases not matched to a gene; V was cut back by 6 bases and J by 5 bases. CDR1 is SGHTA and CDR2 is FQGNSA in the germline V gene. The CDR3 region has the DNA TGTGCCAGCAGGAATACAGGGGGTCCGTATGGCTACACCTTC. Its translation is CASRNTGGPYGYTF.

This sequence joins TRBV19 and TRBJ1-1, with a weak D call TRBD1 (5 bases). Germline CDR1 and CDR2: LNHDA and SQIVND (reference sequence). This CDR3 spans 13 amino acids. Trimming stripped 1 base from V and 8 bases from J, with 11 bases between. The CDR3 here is CASSIAFGGEAFF. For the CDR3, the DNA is TGTGCCAGTAGTATAGCCTTTGGGGGGGAAGCTTTCTTT.

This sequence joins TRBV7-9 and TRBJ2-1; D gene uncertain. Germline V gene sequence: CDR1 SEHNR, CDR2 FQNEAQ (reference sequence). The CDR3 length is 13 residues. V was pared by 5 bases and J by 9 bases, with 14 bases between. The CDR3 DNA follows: TGTGCCAGCAGCCTTCTCAGTCCAAGTGAGCAGTTCTTC. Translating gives CASSLLSPSEQFF.

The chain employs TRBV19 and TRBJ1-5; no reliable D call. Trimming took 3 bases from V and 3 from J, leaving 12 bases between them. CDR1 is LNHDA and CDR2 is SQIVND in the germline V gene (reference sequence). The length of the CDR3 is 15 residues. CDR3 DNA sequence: TGTGCCAGTAGTATCGTCGCAGGACTCAATCAGCCCCAGCATTTT. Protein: CASSIVAGLNQPQHF.

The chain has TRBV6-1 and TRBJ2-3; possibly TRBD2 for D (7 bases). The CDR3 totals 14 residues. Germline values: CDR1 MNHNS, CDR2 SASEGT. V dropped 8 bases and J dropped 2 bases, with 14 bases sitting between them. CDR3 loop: CASRRGGVTDTQYF. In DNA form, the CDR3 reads TGTGCCAGCCGGAGGGGGGGTGTCACAGATACGCAGTATTTT.

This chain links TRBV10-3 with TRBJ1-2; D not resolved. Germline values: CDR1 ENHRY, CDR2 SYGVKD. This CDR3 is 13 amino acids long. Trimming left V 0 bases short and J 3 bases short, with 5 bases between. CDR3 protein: CAISESGYYGYTF. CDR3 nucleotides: TGTGCCATCAGTGAGTCTGGCTACTATGGCTACACCTTC.

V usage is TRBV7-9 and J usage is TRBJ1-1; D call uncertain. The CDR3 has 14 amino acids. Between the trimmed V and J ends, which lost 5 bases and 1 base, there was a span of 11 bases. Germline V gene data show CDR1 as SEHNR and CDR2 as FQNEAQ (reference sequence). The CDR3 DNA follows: TGTGCCAGCAGCGTACAGAATTGGAACACTGAAGCTTTCTTT. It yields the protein CASSVQNWNTEAFF.

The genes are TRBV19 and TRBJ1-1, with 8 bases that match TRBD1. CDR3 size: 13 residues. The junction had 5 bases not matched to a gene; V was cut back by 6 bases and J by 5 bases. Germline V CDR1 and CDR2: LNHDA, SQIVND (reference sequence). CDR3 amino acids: CASSEQGETEAFF. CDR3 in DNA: TGTGCCAGTAGCGAACAGGGGGAAACTGAAGCTTTCTTT.

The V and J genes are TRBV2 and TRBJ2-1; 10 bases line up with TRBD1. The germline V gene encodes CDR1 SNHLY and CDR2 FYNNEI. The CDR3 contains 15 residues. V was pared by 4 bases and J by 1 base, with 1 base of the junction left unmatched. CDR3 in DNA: TGTGCCAGCAGTGTGGGACAGGGGTCCTACAATGAGCAGTTCTTC. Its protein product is CASSVGQGSYNEQFF.

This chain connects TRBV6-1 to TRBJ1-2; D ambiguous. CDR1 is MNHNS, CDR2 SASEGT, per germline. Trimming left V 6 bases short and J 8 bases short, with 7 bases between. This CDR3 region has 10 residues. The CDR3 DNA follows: TGTGCCAGCAGCGAGTGGGGCTACACCTTC. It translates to CASSEWGYTF.

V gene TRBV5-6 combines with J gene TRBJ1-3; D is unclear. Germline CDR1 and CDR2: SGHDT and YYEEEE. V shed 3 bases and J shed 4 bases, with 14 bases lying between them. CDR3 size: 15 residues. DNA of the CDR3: TGTGCCAGCAGCTCCATCCGGGTTGGAGGAAACACCATATATTTT. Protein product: CASSSIRVGGNTIYF.

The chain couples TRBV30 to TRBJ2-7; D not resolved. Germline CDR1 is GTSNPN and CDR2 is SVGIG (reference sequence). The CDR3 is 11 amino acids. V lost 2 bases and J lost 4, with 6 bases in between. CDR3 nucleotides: TGTGCCTGGAGTCGAGGTTACGAGCAGTACTTC. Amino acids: CAWSRGYEQYF. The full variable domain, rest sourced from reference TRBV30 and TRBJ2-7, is SQTIHQWPATLVQPVGSPLSLECTVEGTSNPNLYWYRQAAGRGLQLLFYSVGIGQISSEVPQNLSASRPQDRQFILSSKKLLLSDSGFYLCAWSRGYEQYFGPGTRLTVT.

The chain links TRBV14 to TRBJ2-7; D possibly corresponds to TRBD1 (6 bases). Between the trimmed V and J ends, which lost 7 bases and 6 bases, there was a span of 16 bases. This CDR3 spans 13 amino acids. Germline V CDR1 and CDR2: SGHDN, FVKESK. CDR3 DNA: TGTGCCAGCACCAGAGCCGGGACACGCGAGCAGTACTTC. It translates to CASTRAGTREQYF.